The 11 T cell receptor beta chains below all came from one sample that was sequenced in a study of blood T cell repertoires in COVID-19. The repertoire was sequenced with immunoSEQ multiplex PCR; TCRdb's copy has only in-frame clones and lacks some. The data hold approximately 430,000 clones, with more than 80% observed a single time. What was sequenced was peripheral blood. These receptors were taken from a woman in her thirties with active or convalescent COVID-19.

V gene TRBV10-3 combines with J gene TRBJ2-1; no reliable D call. CDR1 ENHRY and CDR2 SYGVKD come from the germline V gene. The CDR3 sequence is 12 residues long. V lost 6 bases, J lost 8 bases, and 11 bases lay in between. The CDR3: CAISPTGDEQFF. DNA of the CDR3: TGTGCCATCAGCCCGACTGGCGATGAGCAGTTCTTC.

The chain joins TRBV5-1 to TRBJ2-5, with a possible D match to TRBD1 (5 bases). Trimming pared 2 bases from V and 1 base from J, leaving 9 bases between. This CDR3 is 14 amino acids long. The V gene's germline CDR1 is SGHRS and CDR2 YFSETQ. The CDR3 spells CASSFGDSQETQYF. The CDR3 coding sequence is TGCGCCAGCAGCTTTGGAGACAGCCAAGAGACCCAGTACTTC.

A word on this clone: A junction boundary mismatches the germline segment, possibly from a read error. V usage is TRBV19 and J usage is TRBJ1-5; unclear D gene. CDR1 LNHDA and CDR2 SQIVND come from the germline V gene (reference sequence). There are 15 residues in the CDR3. The CDR3 DNA reads as TGTGCCAGTAGTTTAGAAAGCGGGGGCAATCAGCCCCAGCATTTT. This gives the protein CASSLESGGNQPQHF.

The chain couples TRBV10-2 to TRBJ2-5; a weak D match, TRBD2 (5 bases). The germline V gene has CDR1 WSHSY and CDR2 SAAADI. This CDR3 is built from 15 residues. Trimming pared 0 bases from V and 0 bases from J, leaving 8 bases between. The CDR3 coding sequence is TGCGCCAGCAGTGAGTCGAAGGACTACCAAGAGACCCAGTACTTC. The encoded protein is CASSESKDYQETQYF.

V is TRBV14 and J is TRBJ2-2; 7 nucleotides line up with TRBD2. Germline V CDR1 and CDR2: SGHDN, FVKESK. The CDR3 spans 16 residues. Trimming at V came to 0 bases and at J to 4 bases, leaving 5 bases not matched to a gene. CDR3 protein: CASSQDELAATGELFF. The DNA of the CDR3 is TGTGCCAGCAGCCAAGATGAGCTAGCGGCCACCGGGGAGCTGTTTTTT.

The chain links TRBV9 to TRBJ2-1, with 10 positions matching TRBD2. V shed 2 bases, J shed 6 bases, and the junction held 8 bases outside the gene matches. The germline V gene has CDR1 SGDLS and CDR2 YYNGEE. CDR3 length equals 16 residues. The CDR3 protein is CASSVSSAGGPNEQFF. The CDR3 nucleotides read TGTGCCAGCAGCGTGTCCTCAGCGGGGGGGCCCAATGAGCAGTTCTTC.

The chain has TRBV10-3 and TRBJ2-7; 11 bases match TRBD1. V shed 6 bases and J 6 bases; nucleotides not matched to a gene: 7. There are 14 residues in the CDR3. Germline lookup yields CDR1 ENHRY and CDR2 SYGVKD. As DNA, the CDR3 is TGTGCCATCAGGGAGGGACAGGGGGTGAGCGAGCAGTACTTC. Translation: CAIREGQGVSEQYF.

The rearrangement links TRBV7-7 to TRBJ2-1; TRBD2 agrees at 7 bases. The trim removed 3 bases at V and 8 bases at J, leaving 7 bases unmatched. The CDR3 spans 14 residues. Per the germline V gene, CDR1 is SSHAT and CDR2 is FNYEAQ (reference sequence). CDR3 bases: TGTGCCAGCAGCTTTGGGCGGGGGAACGATGAGCAGTTCTTC. Translation: CASSFGRGNDEQFF.

This chain connects TRBV6-4 to TRBJ2-6; tentative D call: TRBD1 (5 bases). With 0 bases removed from V and 1 base from J, the gap between germline ends came to 16 bases. Germline values: CDR1 MRHNA, CDR2 SNTAGT. CDR3 length: 19 residues. DNA for the CDR3: TGTGCCAGCAGTGACTCTCAGGGTTCAGGAGCTTCTGGGGCCAACGTCCTGACTTTC. Translated: CASSDSQGSGASGANVLTF.

The chain links TRBV19 to TRBJ2-3; 9 nucleotides align to TRBD2. The germline gives CDR1 LNHDA, CDR2 SQIVND (reference sequence). Trimming took 6 bases from V and 0 from J; bases not matched to a gene: 7. This CDR3 is built from 16 residues. The CDR3 coding sequence is TGTGCCAGTAGACCCGGACTAGCGCTTAGCACAGATACGCAGTATTTT. Its protein is CASRPGLALSTDTQYF.

The chain has TRBV7-9 and TRBJ1-5; 7 bases align to TRBD1. CDR3 length equals 16 residues. J lost 5 bases, V lost 5 bases, and 12 bases had no gene match. The germline V gene encodes CDR1 SEHNR and CDR2 FQNEAQ (reference sequence). Written as DNA, the CDR3 is TGTGCCAGCAGCCCCACCAGACAGGGTCTTCATCAGCCCCAGCATTTT. Translated, it gives CASSPTRQGLHQPQHF.